Below, 27 T cell receptor beta chains from the same sample are listed, as sequenced in a study of OX40 agonist ivuxolimab in advanced cancers. TCRdb's table, derived via immunoSEQ multiplex PCR, lists solely in-frame clones and lacks some. This repertoire shows approximately 39,000 clones, more than 75% found once; its top ten account for about 13%. The specimen comprised CD4+ or CD8+ T cells sorted from blood, sampled in a trial of the OX40 agonist ivuxolimab. The source of these receptors is an adult with an advanced solid tumor such as melanoma, head and neck, liver or kidney cancer.

This clone was observed once. The V call is TRBV2, the J call TRBJ2-7, with D uncertain. V lost 2 bases to trimming and J lost 3 bases, with 11 bases between them. This CDR3 is built from 14 residues. Germline V gene sequence: CDR1 SNHLY, CDR2 FYNNEI. CDR3 nucleotide sequence: TGTGCCAGCAGTGAAATTCCTGATGACTACGAGCAGTACTTC. This encodes CASSEIPDDYEQYF.

The rearrangement links TRBV28 to TRBJ1-3, with D possibly matching TRBD1 (6 bases). Germline CDR1 reads MDHEN; CDR2 reads SYDVKM. With 5 bases removed from V and 4 bases from J, the gap between germline ends came to 15 bases. This CDR3 has 15 residues. CDR3 sequence (DNA): TGTGCCAGCAGTCTACAGGGTCTATGGGGAAACACCATATATTTT. Translated: CASSLQGLWGNTIYF.

Only one count was recorded for this clone. The chain has TRBV28 and TRBJ1-3; weak D call: TRBD1 (6 bases). This CDR3 region has 15 residues. The ends were cut back, 5 bases at V and 0 bases at J, with 11 bases in the middle. In germline, CDR1 is MDHEN, CDR2 SYDVKM. CDR3 in DNA: TGTGCCAGCAGTCCCCTAGGGGGCTCTGGAAACACCATATATTTT. This translates into CASSPLGGSGNTIYF.

The chain links TRBV5-4 to TRBJ2-7, with 9 positions matching TRBD2. The germline V gene has CDR1 SGHNT and CDR2 YYREEE (reference sequence). The CDR3 sequence is 15 residues long. V lost 4 bases and J lost 0; bases outside the gene matches: 5. CDR3 loop: CASSPSGVSSYEQYF. The DNA of the CDR3 is TGTGCCAGCAGCCCTAGCGGGGTAAGCTCCTACGAGCAGTACTTC.

The chain employs TRBV4-1 and TRBJ2-1; 9 nucleotides align to TRBD2. The V gene end was trimmed by 0 bases and the J gene end by 4 bases; junction bases not matched to a gene: 4. The germline gives CDR1 MGHRA, CDR2 YSYEKL. This CDR3 is 16 amino acids long. CDR3: CASSQDPGLAYNEQFF. Here the CDR3 DNA reads TGCGCCAGCAGCCAAGATCCAGGACTAGCGTACAATGAGCAGTTCTTC.

This clone has just one count. The V call is TRBV6-6, the J call TRBJ2-7, with D possibly called TRBD1 or TRBD2 (5 bases each). V was clipped by 7 bases and J by 1 base, with 17 bases between them. This CDR3 contains 15 residues. In germline, CDR1 is MNHNY, CDR2 SVGAGI (reference sequence). The CDR3 spells CASTQGAERSYEQYF. CDR3 coding DNA: TGTGCCAGCACCCAGGGAGCCGAACGATCCTACGAGCAGTACTTC.

The chain carries TRBV11-2 and TRBJ2-5, with a weak D call TRBD1 (6 bases). Looked up from germline, CDR1 is SGHAT and CDR2 is FQNNGV. Between the trimmed V and J ends, which lost 2 bases and 1 base, there was a span of 11 bases. This CDR3 is built from 15 residues. CDR3: CASSLTGLSQETQYF. The CDR3 bases are TGTGCCAGCAGCTTAACAGGGCTATCCCAAGAGACCCAGTACTTC. Supplemented by reference TRBV11-2 and TRBJ2-5, the full variable domain reads EAGVAQSPRYKIIEKRQSVAFWCNPISGHATLYWYQQILGQGPKLLIQFQNNGVVDDSQLPKDRFSAERLKGVDSTLKIQPAKLEDSAVYLCASSLTGLSQETQYFGPGTRLLVL.

This clone is deemed medium-sized. V usage is TRBV19 and J usage is TRBJ2-1, with D perhaps TRBD1 (6 bases). This CDR3 has 14 residues. Germline-derived CDR1 and CDR2 are LNHDA and SQIVND (reference sequence). The germline V and J ends were trimmed by 5 bases and 1 base, with 9 bases remaining between them. The CDR3 loop reads CASSPQGSYNEQFF. CDR3 nucleotide sequence: TGTGCCAGTAGTCCCCAGGGGTCCTACAATGAGCAGTTCTTC.

The chain links TRBV27 to TRBJ1-1; TRBD1 might be the D (5 bases). Trimming removed 2 bases from V and 1 base from J, with 5 bases in between. CDR3 length: 13 amino acids. In germline, CDR1 is MNHEY, CDR2 SMNVEV (reference sequence). The CDR3 DNA follows: TGTGCCAGCAGTTTAGGGGGGAACACTGAAGCTTTCTTT. Translating it yields CASSLGGNTEAFF.

The V and J genes are TRBV28 and TRBJ1-1; D call uncertain. Trimming stripped 3 bases from V and 1 base from J, with 9 bases between. CDR3 length equals 14 residues. Germline CDR1 and CDR2: MDHEN and SYDVKM. The CDR3: CASSLAGGNTEAFF. The CDR3 DNA follows: TGTGCCAGCAGTTTGGCAGGAGGGAACACTGAAGCTTTCTTT.

The chain recombines TRBV5-1 with TRBJ2-1, with 9 positions matching TRBD2. Trimming removed 1 base from V and 8 bases from J; junction bases left unmatched: 7. The CDR3 totals 15 residues. Germline V gene lookup returns CDR1 SGHRS and CDR2 YFSETQ. The chain's CDR3 is CASSLSSLAGDEQFF. The CDR3 region has the DNA TGCGCCAGCAGCTTGTCCAGCTTAGCGGGAGATGAGCAGTTCTTC.

V usage is TRBV30 and J usage is TRBJ1-1; TRBD1 might be the D (5 bases). V lost 3 bases and J 3 bases, leaving 20 bases between the germline ends. Per the germline V gene, CDR1 is GTSNPN and CDR2 is SVGIG (reference sequence). The CDR3 totals 16 residues. In nucleotides, the CDR3 is TGTGCCTGGAGGGGGGGTTATAATGAGATCCACACTGAAGCTTTCTTT. Translated, it gives CAWRGGYNEIHTEAFF.

The chain carries TRBV7-9 and TRBJ2-5; possible D gene TRBD1, 6 bases. The CDR3 has 13 amino acids. In germline, CDR1 is SEHNR, CDR2 FQNEAQ (reference sequence). Trimming pared 3 bases from V and 5 bases from J, leaving 10 bases between. The CDR3: CASSFPGAETQYF. The CDR3 nucleotides are TGTGCCAGCAGCTTTCCAGGGGCCGAGACCCAGTACTTC.

This clone is medium-sized within its sample. The chain couples TRBV11-3 to TRBJ2-3; D unclear. Trimming pared 3 bases from V and 2 bases from J, leaving 3 bases between. The germline CDR1 and CDR2 sequences are SGHNT and YENEEA. The CDR3 runs 12 residues. CDR3 nucleotide sequence: TGTGCCAGCAGCTTTTACACAGATACGCAGTATTTT. This gives the protein CASSFYTDTQYF.

V and J are TRBV7-3 and TRBJ2-7; the match to TRBD2 covers 9 bases. Germline lookup yields CDR1 SGHTA and CDR2 FQGTGA. V lost 5 bases to trimming and J lost 3 bases; unmatched junction nucleotides: 5. The CDR3 runs to 14 residues. CDR3 nucleotides: TGTGCCAGCAGCCCGACTAGCGGAGGCTACGAGCAGTACTTC. The encoded protein is CASSPTSGGYEQYF.

As DNA, the CDR3 is TGTGCCAGCAGCGGCTCGACAGAAAACACTGAAGCTTTCTTT. Translation: CASSGSTENTEAFF. V and J are TRBV7-9 and TRBJ1-1; possible D gene TRBD1, 5 bases. V lost 5 bases and J 2 bases, leaving 12 bases between the germline ends. The CDR3 extends over 14 amino acids. Germline CDR1 SEHNR, CDR2 FQNEAQ (reference sequence).

The chain links TRBV9 to TRBJ2-7; 11 bases match TRBD1. V dropped 3 bases and J dropped 4; count of bases not matched to a gene: 6. The CDR3 loop spans 15 amino acids. The germline gives CDR1 SGDLS, CDR2 YYNGEE. As DNA, the CDR3 is TGTGCCAGCAGCGCGGAGGACAGGGGGCTTTACGAGCAGTACTTC. Its translation is CASSAEDRGLYEQYF.

V is TRBV7-3 and J is TRBJ2-3; the D gene is possibly TRBD2 (6 bases). Germline CDR1 and CDR2: SGHTA and FQGTGA. Trimming left V 0 bases short and J 5 bases short, with 12 bases between. The CDR3 runs to 15 residues. CDR3 in amino acids: CASSLTGSGGDTQYF. The DNA for the CDR3 is TGTGCCAGCAGCTTAACCGGGAGTGGAGGAGATACGCAGTATTTT.

This clone was seen a single time. The V gene is TRBV19, the J gene TRBJ2-5, with D unclear. The CDR3 extends over 13 amino acids. Deletions cut 1 base from V and 5 bases from J, with 8 bases between. Germline CDR1 and CDR2: LNHDA and SQIVND (reference sequence). This CDR3 reads CASSIVTAETQYF. The CDR3 DNA sequence: TGTGCCAGTAGTATAGTAACAGCGGAGACCCAGTACTTC.

The V gene is TRBV4-2, the J gene TRBJ2-1; D might be TRBD2 (5 bases). The germline gives CDR1 LGHNA, CDR2 YNFKEQ. The length of the CDR3 is 14 residues. V was cut by 5 bases and J by 7 bases, with 15 bases left in between. CDR3 bases: TGTGCCAGCAGCTTGGCCCGGGAAGGGAATGAGCAGTTCTTC. It encodes CASSLAREGNEQFF.

This sequence joins TRBV14 and TRBJ2-2, with 10 nucleotides matching TRBD1. This CDR3 comprises 14 residues. V lost 8 bases, J lost 3 bases, and 3 bases stayed unmatched. Germline CDR1 SGHDN, CDR2 FVKESK. CDR3 amino acids: CASRGQGYTGELFF. The CDR3 region has the DNA TGTGCCAGCCGGGGACAGGGGTACACCGGGGAGCTGTTTTTT.

This chain links TRBV29-1 with TRBJ2-1; 8 bases agree with TRBD2. V lost 2 bases and J lost 6; bases outside the gene matches: 9. From germline, CDR1 is SQVTM and CDR2 ANQGSEA. The CDR3 covers 15 residues. The CDR3, as DNA: TGCAGCGTTGAAAACAGCGGGAGTTGGTCCAATGAGCAGTTCTTC. Translating it yields CSVENSGSWSNEQFF.

The chain employs TRBV10-2 and TRBJ2-7; TRBD2 aligns across 9 bases. The CDR3 is made up of 15 amino acids. CDR1 WSHSY and CDR2 SAAADI come from the germline V gene. V was clipped by 3 bases and J by 2 bases; unmatched bases: 5. The CDR3 spells CASSDRAGGPYEQYF. The CDR3 bases are TGCGCCAGCAGTGATAGGGCGGGAGGGCCCTACGAGCAGTACTTC.

The J gene is TRBJ1-1, the V gene TRBV28; tentative D call: TRBD1 (6 bases). The CDR3 covers 15 residues. The germline V and J ends were trimmed by 5 bases and 0 bases, with 13 bases remaining between them. CDR1 and CDR2 (germline): MDHEN, SYDVKM. CDR3 amino acids: CASSGDTGLNTEAFF. CDR3 bases: TGTGCCAGCAGTGGGGACACAGGGCTGAACACTGAAGCTTTCTTT.

V and J are TRBV5-1 and TRBJ2-7; the D call may be TRBD1 or TRBD2 (5 bases each). The V end lost 4 bases, the J end lost 7 bases, and 21 bases lay between the germline ends. The CDR3 covers 15 residues. The germline CDR1 and CDR2 sequences are SGHRS and YFSETQ. The chain's CDR3 is CASSDRDGWSGEQYF. The CDR3 region has the DNA TGCGCCAGCAGCGACCGGGACGGATGGTCGGGGGAGCAGTACTTC.

The CDR3 reads CASSLGLGTGVVNEQFF. The CDR3 DNA is TGTGCCAGCAGCCTGGGTTTGGGGACAGGGGTCGTCAATGAGCAGTTCTTC. The chain recombines TRBV5-4 with TRBJ2-1, with 10 bases lining up with TRBD1. Germline loops: CDR1 SGHNT, CDR2 YYREEE (reference sequence). This CDR3 is built from 17 residues. V lost 4 bases, J lost 6 bases, and 13 bases stayed unmatched.

The rearrangement links TRBV5-1 to TRBJ2-1, with 11 bases fitting TRBD2. CDR3 length equals 17 residues. Trimming removed 0 bases from V and 9 bases from J; junction bases left unmatched: 11. Germline CDR1 is SGHRS and CDR2 is YFSETQ. The CDR3 region has the DNA TGCGCCAGCAGCTTGGCCGAGAGACTAGCGGGAAAGAGTGAGCAGTTCTTC. Its protein product is CASSLAERLAGKSEQFF.